Each of the 5 T cell receptor beta chains below was sequenced from the same sample in a study of regulatory T cells in long-lasting Graves disease. Relying on iRepertoire HTBI primers and Arm-PCR of CDR3 regions, the team built TCR beta libraries. TCRdb re-analysed the multiplex PCR reads in MiXCR, keeping a single row per CDR3 protein. The repertoire has 520,000 or so distinct CDR3 sequences, around 12% of them found once; the top ten carry 7.5% to 9%. Documented time point: newly diagnosed GD, antithyroid drugs for less than 3 months. With RNA extracted from PBMCs as input, the TCR library was made. In addition, the sample was reused for a study of T cells in Graves' hyperthyroidism and ophthalmopathy.

This specimen was peripheral blood mononuclear cells (PBMCs), taken at new diagnosis, from a patient treated with antithyroid drugs. These receptors all come from a woman aged 25 to 45 with Graves disease.

This clonotype was observed a handful of times. This chain connects TRBV4-1 to TRBJ2-7; 8 nucleotides align to TRBD1. Trimming at V came to 5 bases and at J to 2 bases, leaving 11 bases not matched to a gene. Germline CDR1 and CDR2: MGHRA and YSYEKL. This CDR3 spans 16 amino acids. CDR3 DNA: TGCGCCAGCAGCGTGGTTTTAGGACAGGGTACCTACGAGCAGTACTTC. It codes for CASSVVLGQGTYEQYF.

This clonotype was seen only a few times. The V call is TRBV18, the J call TRBJ1-3, with D uncertain. The V end lost 1 base, the J end lost 0 bases, and 10 bases lay between the germline ends. The CDR3 has 16 amino acids. Germline V gene data show CDR1 as KGHSH and CDR2 as LQKENI. CDR3 in amino acids: CASSPRTENSGNTIYF. The CDR3 DNA reads as TGTGCCAGCTCACCACGGACGGAGAACTCTGGAAACACCATATATTTT.

This clonotype appeared many times. The V call is TRBV27, the J call TRBJ1-1; TRBD1 might be the D (5 bases). Germline CDR1 and CDR2: MNHEY and SMNVEV (reference sequence). The CDR3 is made up of 16 amino acids. The V end lost 5 bases, the J end lost 1 base, and 17 bases lay between the germline ends. CDR3 nucleotide sequence: TGTGCCAGCAGTCCTACCCCGGGACTCCGGAACACTGAAGCTTTCTTT. This translates into CASSPTPGLRNTEAFF.

This clonotype was recorded many times. This chain joins TRBV19 and TRBJ1-6; a weak D match, TRBD1 (6 bases). Germline V CDR1 and CDR2: LNHDA, SQIVND (reference sequence). The germline V and J ends were trimmed by 6 bases and 7 bases, with 10 bases remaining between them. This CDR3 is 13 amino acids long. The CDR3 DNA reads TGTGCCAGTAGACAAAGGGGGAATTCACCCCTCCACTTT. The encoded protein is CASRQRGNSPLHF.

The chain has TRBV24-1 and TRBJ2-1; TRBD2 agrees at 15 bases. Germline V gives CDR1 KGHDR, CDR2 SFDVKD. V lost 10 bases and J lost 4; bases outside the gene matches: 4. The CDR3 has 15 amino acids. The CDR3, as DNA: TGTGCCACTGGACTAGCGGGAGGGCCATACAATGAGCAGTTCTTC. It is translated as CATGLAGGPYNEQFF.